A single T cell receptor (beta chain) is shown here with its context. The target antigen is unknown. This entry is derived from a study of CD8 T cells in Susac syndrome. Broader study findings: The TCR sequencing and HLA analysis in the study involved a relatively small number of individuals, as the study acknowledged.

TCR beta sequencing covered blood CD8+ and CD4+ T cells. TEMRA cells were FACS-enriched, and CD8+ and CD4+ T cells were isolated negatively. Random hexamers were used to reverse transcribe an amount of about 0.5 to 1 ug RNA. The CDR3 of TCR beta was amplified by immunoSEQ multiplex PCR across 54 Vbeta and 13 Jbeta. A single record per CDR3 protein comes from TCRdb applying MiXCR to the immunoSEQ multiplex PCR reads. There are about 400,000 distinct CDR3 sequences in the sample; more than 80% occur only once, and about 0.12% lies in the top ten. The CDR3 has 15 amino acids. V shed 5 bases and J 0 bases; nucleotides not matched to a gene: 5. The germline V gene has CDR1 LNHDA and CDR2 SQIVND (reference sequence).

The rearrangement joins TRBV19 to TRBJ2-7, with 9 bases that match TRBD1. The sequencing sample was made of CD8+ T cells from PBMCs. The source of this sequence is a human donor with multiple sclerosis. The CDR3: CASSAGTGNSYEQYF. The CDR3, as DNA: TGTGCCAGTAGTGCTGGGACAGGGAACTCCTACGAGCAGTACTTC.